The rows below give T cell receptor beta chains drawn from one sample of a study of PD-L1 blockade in urothelial cancer. Measured with immunoSEQ multiplex PCR; TCRdb has only the in-frame clones, and not every one. The profile covers tens of thousands of clones, with 90% appearing a single time and around 1.5% taken by the ten largest. Sequences were derived from PBMCs, sampled around atezolizumab (anti-PD-L1) treatment. The receptors originated from a man aged 55 to 69 with urothelial cancer. Each CDR3 is given with its conserved first and last residue. A D gene is named only where the DNA matches it firmly. Only some rows state a clone size, as once, few, many or a class for expanded clones.

>TRBJ1-2|TRBV18|.|TRBD1
CASSPPGGGTGGPGYTF
TGTGCCAGCTCACCACCCGGAGGCGGGACAGGGGGCCCTGGCTACACCTTC
>TRBJ2-1|TRBV5-6|few|TRBD2
CASSLLYLAGGEQFF
TGTGCCAGCAGCTTGTTGTATCTAGCGGGGGGTGAGCAGTTCTTC
>TRBJ1-2|TRBV4-1|once|.
CASSQDLSGRYGYTF
TGCGCCAGCAGCCAAGATTTGTCAGGCCGCTATGGCTACACCTTC
>TRBJ2-7|TRBV11-1|.|.
CASSRTDSYEQYF
TGTGCCAGCAGCCGGACAGACTCCTACGAGCAGTACTTC
>TRBJ1-3|TRBV7-9|.|.
CASTPDSLSSGNTIYF
TGTGCCAGCACCCCGGACAGCCTGAGCTCTGGAAACACCATATATTTT
>TRBJ2-7|TRBV6-4|.|TRBD1
CASSRTGSEQYF
TGTGCCAGCAGTCGGACAGGGAGCGAGCAGTACTTC
>TRBJ2-1|TRBV7-3|.|.
CASSLTSFDNEQFF
TGTGCCAGCAGCTTAACTAGCTTCGACAATGAGCAGTTCTTC
>TRBJ2-5|TRBV5-6|.|.
CASGSGEETQYF
TGTGCCAGCGGCTCGGGGGAAGAGACCCAGTACTTC
>TRBJ2-3|TRBV28|.|TRBD1
CASSLGDRVTDTQYF
TGTGCCAGCAGTTTAGGGGACAGGGTGACAGATACGCAGTATTTT
>TRBJ1-5|TRBV7-2|.|.
CASSLASGVVQPQHF
TGTGCCAGCAGCTTAGCGTCAGGGGTAGTTCAGCCCCAGCATTTT
>TRBJ1-1|TRBV7-6|.|TRBD1
CASSLMGGTGLNTEAFF
TGTGCCAGCAGCTTAATGGGTGGGACAGGGTTGAACACTGAAGCTTTCTTT
>TRBJ2-5|TRBV5-1|.|TRBD2
CASSLGTSLETQYF
TGCGCCAGCAGCTTGGGGACTAGTTTGGAGACCCAGTACTTC
>TRBJ2-1|TRBV29-1|few|TRBD1
CSVETGVPYNEQFF
TGCAGCGTTGAGACAGGGGTTCCCTACAATGAGCAGTTCTTC
>TRBJ2-1|TRBV7-3|few|.
CASSPRVSSYNEQFF
TGTGCCAGCAGCCCACGGGTGAGCTCCTACAATGAGCAGTTCTTC
>TRBJ2-2|TRBV7-2|.|.
CASSLVSLNTGELFF
TGTGCCAGCAGCTTAGTTTCTTTGAACACCGGGGAGCTGTTTTTT
>TRBJ2-4|TRBV7-3|.|.
CASSSHFLAKNIQYF
TGTGCCAGCAGTTCCCACTTTCTAGCCAAAAACATTCAGTACTTC
>TRBJ2-1|TRBV12-5|.|.
CASGLVLGGDYNEQFF
TGTGCTAGTGGTTTGGTATTAGGGGGAGACTACAATGAGCAGTTCTTC
>TRBJ1-4|TRBV18|.|.
CASSPPIGSYEKLFF
TGTGCCAGCTCACCACCGATCGGGAGTTACGAAAAACTGTTTTTT
>TRBJ2-2|TRBV7-8|.|TRBD2
CASSLARSRVAGVYTGELFF
TGTGCCAGCAGCTTAGCGAGGAGTAGGGTAGCGGGAGTATACACCGGGGAGCTGTTTTTT
>TRBJ2-5|TRBV10-3|.|.
CAISALSETQYF
TGTGCCATCAGTGCCCTATCGGAGACCCAGTACTTC
>TRBJ2-7|TRBV7-2|.|.
CASSPQGLDEQYF
TGTGCCAGCAGCCCTCAGGGGCTCGACGAGCAGTACTTC
>TRBJ1-5|TRBV2|.|.
CASSLYLEAQHF
TGTGCCAGCAGTCTGTATCTAGAGGCCCAGCATTTT
>TRBJ1-1|TRBV11-3|.|.
CASSKTTEGDTSNTEAFF
TGTGCCAGCAGCAAAACCACCGAGGGGGACACCTCGAACACTGAAGCTTTCTTT
>TRBJ2-7|TRBV9|.|TRBD2
CASSHSLAGETYEQYF
TGTGCCAGCAGCCATAGCCTAGCGGGAGAAACCTACGAGCAGTACTTC
>TRBJ1-1|TRBV6-6|.|.
CASSSTAAMEAFF
TGTGCCAGCAGTTCAACCGCGGCGATGGAAGCTTTCTTT
>TRBJ1-2|TRBV6-4|.|TRBD1
CASRRQGLLGYGYTF
TGTGCCAGCAGAAGACAGGGACTGCTCGGCTATGGCTACACCTTC
>TRBJ2-1|TRBV19|.|.
CASSFVLQGDEQFF
TGTGCCAGTAGTTTCGTCCTACAGGGTGATGAGCAGTTCTTC
>TRBJ1-1|TRBV29-1|.|.
CSVRGGERNTEAFF
TGCAGCGTCCGGGGAGGGGAACGGAACACTGAAGCTTTCTTT
>TRBJ2-3|TRBV6-5|.|TRBD2
CASSLSGGAPDTQYF
TGTGCCAGCAGTTTAAGCGGGGGGGCCCCAGATACGCAGTATTTT
>TRBJ2-3|TRBV10-2|once|TRBD2
CASSALERGGPDTQYF
TGCGCCAGCAGTGCGCTCGAGCGGGGGGGCCCAGATACGCAGTATTTT
>TRBJ1-4|TRBV30|.|.
CAWAGRRATNEKLFF
TGTGCCTGGGCGGGGAGACGTGCAACTAATGAAAAACTGTTTTTT
>TRBJ2-3|TRBV7-2|.|TRBD2
CASIPGGAVVTQYF
TGTGCCAGCATCCCGGGGGGGGCCGTGGTTACGCAGTATTTT
>TRBJ1-2|TRBV18|.|TRBD1
CASSPLKPQGQNYGYTF
TGTGCCAGCTCACCACTTAAACCCCAGGGACAGAACTATGGCTACACCTTC
>TRBJ2-7|TRBV19|.|TRBD1
CASSVFSPGTGDTYEQYF
TGTGCCAGTAGTGTATTCTCACCCGGGACAGGCGACACCTACGAGCAGTACTTC